Described below is a single T cell receptor (beta chain) sequence and its context. Its antigen remains unidentified. The input lacks base qualities; no much larger clone sits a single base away. This sample was taken from a study of CD8+ T cells in alopecia areata listed by TCRdb under 2018. Looking at the study overall: The treated patients took part in an open-label pilot trial in which moderate-to-severe alopecia areata was treated with oral tofacitinib at 5 to 10 mg twice daily. Tofacitinib was administered for 6 to 18 months, and 6 months of follow-up off drug were then conducted to assess delayed response and recurrence. For the treated patients, the SALT score, which quantifies what percentage of scalp surface area is affected, served as the measure of disease severity. To study T cell clonal expansion in alopecia areata, the researchers applied high-throughput TCRbeta sequencing to both the C3H/HeJ mouse model and human patients. Scalp tissue and sorted CD4+ and CD8+ peripheral blood T cells from patchy and totalis/universalis alopecia areata patients and from healthy controls were covered by human TCRbeta sequencing. Biopsies were taken from tofacitinib-treated patients at baseline and again at 4 and 24 weeks into treatment, and several of those patients also had a later scalp biopsy. Clonality in the scalp was compared among normal scalp (n=4), patchy alopecia areata scalp (n=8), and alopecia totalis/universalis scalp (n=8). RNA was obtained with the PAXgene miRNA kit for fixed scalp, the miRNeasy kit for PBMCs, and the RNeasy kit for mouse skin. immunoSEQ multiplex PCR using 35 Vbeta forward primers and 13 Jbeta reverse primers was used to amplify TCRbeta CDR3 regions. General findings and caveats noted by the study authors: Higher clonality and more expanded CD8+ clones were observed in lesional scalp than in normal scalp, particularly in alopecia totalis/universalis, a finding suggestive of antigenic drive. Tofacitinib significantly lowered scalp clonality and the number of expanded CD8+ clones among the top 100 scalp clones. TCR sequences shared between patients were less clear than in mice, possibly partly because of HLA diversity in the patient population. Because the treated cohort was small and had only one nonresponder, larger studies are needed to examine links between baseline CD8+ expansion and response. Many expanded lesional clones were found to persist in scalp and blood during tofacitinib treatment, and relapse after treatment cessation may be partly explained by this persistence. Resident alphabeta T cells in normal human skin are also sequenced, complicating scalp TCR repertoire analysis, unlike mouse skin dominated by gammadelta T cells.

Library prep was done by the immunoSEQ multiplex PCR assay. RNA was extracted from all samples and reverse transcribed into cDNA, which served as template for TCR sequencing. SuperScript III was used for first-strand cDNA synthesis, primed with a 2:1 mix of oligo-dT and random hexamers. A synthetic immune receptor repertoire was used to assess amplification bias, and residual bias was removed computationally. As for how the authors treated the data: After raw reads were preprocessed to remove errors, the CDR3 was defined following IMGT conventions as running from the conserved cysteine to phenylalanine. Clonality was computed by normalizing Shannon entropy by log2 of the number of productive unique TCRs and subtracting the result from 1. Whether scalp clones were CD4 or CD8 was inferred by matching scalp TCRbeta sequences against CD4 and CD8 repertoires sorted from blood. TCRdb provides this immuneACCESS table in a form limited to in-frame rearrangements. Some clones are lacking; in checked studies, under half of them reflect an unresolved V gene, and why the rest are absent is not known. Clone size and the V and J calls come from that table; the DNA yielded D and trimming. This sample holds 200,000 to 250,000 clones; 64% were observed only once. Clones ranked in the top ten supply about 4% of the sample.

Sequences LNHNV (CDR1) and YYDKDF (CDR2) are obtained from the germline V gene (reference sequence). Germline trimming amounts to 0 bases on V and 0 bases on J, with 5 as the count of junction bases outside the gene matches. The CDR3, from cysteine to phenylalanine, totals 18 residues. Only the CDR3 DNA is retained, 54 bases long and in frame from the first base. The time point label corresponds to: roughly 27 days on oral tofacitinib. In the paper's terms, the treatment or condition label means: oral pan-JAK inhibitor, 5-10 mg twice daily. From alopecia areata patients, peripheral blood was collected along with lesional scalp punch biopsies. PBMCs were isolated by density centrifugation and stained for CD3, CD4 and CD8, after which CD4+ and CD8+ T cells were sorted on a FACSAria.

The sequencing used CD4+ T cells sorted from blood, collected at week 4, from a patient treated with tofacitinib. The chain is assembled from TRBV15 and TRBJ1-6, with 7 junctional bases fitting TRBD1. The TCR sequence derives from a human donor with alopecia areata. The DNA is as follows: TGTGCCACCAGCAGAGAAGGGGGCGCCGGCTCCTATAATTCACCCCTCCACTTT. Translated, it reads CATSREGGAGSYNSPLHF.